A single sample gave rise to the 3 T cell receptor beta chains below, sequenced in a study of shared clonotypes between healthy human individuals. Sequencing was performed with immunoSEQ multiplex PCR; in TCRdb, only in-frame clones are kept and a portion is missing. The table has 400,000 to 600,000 clones, about 75% seen once. The sample consisted of PBMCs. The receptors shown here come from a woman between 40 and 55 years old in good health. Some clones in this sample may be carry-over from other donors' samples.

The rearrangement uses TRBV5-1 and TRBJ1-2; 9 nucleotides agree with TRBD1. J was trimmed by 2 bases and V by 4 bases; bases with no gene match: 15. Per germline, CDR1 SGHRS and CDR2 YFSETQ. The CDR3 runs to 18 residues. The CDR3 spells CASSPSGTGLDSNYGYTF. The DNA for the CDR3 is TGCGCCAGCAGCCCCTCCGGGACAGGGTTGGACTCAAACTATGGCTACACCTTC.

The chain uses TRBV28 and TRBJ2-7; TRBD2 matches 8 bases. CDR3 length equals 15 residues. The germline gives CDR1 MDHEN, CDR2 SYDVKM. Trimming removed 5 bases from V and 6 bases from J; junction bases left unmatched: 12. The CDR3 spells CASSGPGTSMGEQYF. The CDR3 bases are TGTGCCAGCAGTGGACCCGGGACTAGTATGGGCGAGCAGTACTTC.

This clone appeared a few times. The CDR3 nucleotides read TGTGCCAGCAGCCCGTCGACAGGTCGGGCCTACGAGCAGTACTTC. Residues: CASSPSTGRAYEQYF. The V call is TRBV7-9, the J call TRBJ2-7; weak D call: TRBD1 (6 bases). Germline V gene data show CDR1 as SEHNR and CDR2 as FQNEAQ (reference sequence). The CDR3 extends over 15 amino acids. Trimming cost V 5 bases and J 2 bases, with 16 bases left between them.